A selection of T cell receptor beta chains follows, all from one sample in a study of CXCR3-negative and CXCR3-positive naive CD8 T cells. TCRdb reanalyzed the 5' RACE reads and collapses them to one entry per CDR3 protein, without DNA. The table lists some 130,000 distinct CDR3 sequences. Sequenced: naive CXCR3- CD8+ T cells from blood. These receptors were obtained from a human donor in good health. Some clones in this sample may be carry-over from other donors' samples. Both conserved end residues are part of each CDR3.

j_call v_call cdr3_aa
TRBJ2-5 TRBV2 CASGSTNAQATQYF
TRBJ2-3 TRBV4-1 CASSQGLRAVTDTQYF
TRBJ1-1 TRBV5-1 CASSRWANTEAFF
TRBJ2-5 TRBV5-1 CASSLREYQETQYF
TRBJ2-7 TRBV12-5 CASGPDWYEQYF
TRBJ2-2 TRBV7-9 CASSSGTGNTGELFF
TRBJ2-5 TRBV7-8 CASSLVAFRAGKTQYF
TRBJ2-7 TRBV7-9 CASSSTGAPWYEQYF
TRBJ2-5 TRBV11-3 CASSFGLAEETQYF
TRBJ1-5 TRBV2 CASIRRYWRCRGSGNQPQHF
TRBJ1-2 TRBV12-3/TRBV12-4 CATRSNGGYYGYTF
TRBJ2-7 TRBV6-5 CASSFRDRVHEQYF
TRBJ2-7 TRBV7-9 CASNLGGYEQYF
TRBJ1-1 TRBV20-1 CSARNATSNTEAFF
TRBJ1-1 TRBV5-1 CASSPTPPDGNTEAFF
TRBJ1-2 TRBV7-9 CASSLQEPSYGYTF
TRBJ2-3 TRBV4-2 CASSQGLGAGADTQYF
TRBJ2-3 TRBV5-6 CASSLAGGPSDTQYF
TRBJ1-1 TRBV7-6 CASSLETEAFF
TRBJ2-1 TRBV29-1 CSVGQGPSNEQFF
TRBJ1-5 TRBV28 CASSSPGRHGPQHF
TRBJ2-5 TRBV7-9 CASSPPAGVETQYF
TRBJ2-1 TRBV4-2 CASSLQTNGQGRNEQFF
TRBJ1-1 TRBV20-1 CSARSETEAFF
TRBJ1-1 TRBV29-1 CSVVSSGTHTEAFF
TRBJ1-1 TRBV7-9 CASSTAGAYTEAFF
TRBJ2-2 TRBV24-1 CATSGSFGTGELFF
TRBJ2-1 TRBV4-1 CASSHFRNEQFF
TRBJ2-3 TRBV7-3 CASSSTPGGTQYF
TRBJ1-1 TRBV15 CATGGINTEAFF
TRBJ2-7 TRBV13 CASSPGQGVFHEQYF
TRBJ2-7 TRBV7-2 CASSFTGIYEQYF
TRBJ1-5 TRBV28 CANGQGGQPQHF
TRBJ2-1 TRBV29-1 CSVDPGPTEQFF
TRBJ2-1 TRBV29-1 CSVERLGRGVEEQFF
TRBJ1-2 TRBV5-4 CASSLSGLQTGYGYTF
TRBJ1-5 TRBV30 CAWSVMTDQPQHF
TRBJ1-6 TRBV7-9 CASSPYYREGGGSPLHF
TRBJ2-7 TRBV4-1 CASSPLMGGGTYEQYF
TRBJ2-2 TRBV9 CASSVGWGPGELFF
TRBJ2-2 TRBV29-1 CSVLLNTGELFF
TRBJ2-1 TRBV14 CASTTGGFEQFF
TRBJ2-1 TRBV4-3 CASSQDTGGVGNEQFF
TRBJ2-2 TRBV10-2 CASISQGTSRPGELFF
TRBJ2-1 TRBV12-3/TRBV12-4 CASVGGLGNEQFF
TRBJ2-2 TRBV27 CASSVRGAGGELFF